This is a list of T cell receptor beta chains from one sample in a study of spatial heterogeneity in lung cancer. MiXCR was run by TCRdb on the 5' RACE reads, yielding one entry per CDR3 protein. Seen here are 20,000 to 30,000 distinct CDR3 sequences, around 9.7% observed once, and the top ten hold about a fifth. The sample in question was PBMCs, obtained at follow-up. The receptors come from a male donor with early-stage non-small cell lung cancer. CDR3s include the opening cysteine and the closing phenylalanine or tryptophan. D genes are given only for firm matches. A clone size is listed for some rows: how often the clone was seen (once, few, many), or a class if it is expanded.

J gene,clone size,D gene,V gene,CDR3 protein,CDR3 DNA
TRBJ2-5,many,.,TRBV5-1,CASSLARGETQYF,TGCGCCAGCAGCTTGGCCAGGGGCGAGACCCAGTACTTC
TRBJ1-1,many,.,TRBV20-1,CSARSLRMNTEAFF,TGCAGTGCTAGATCACTCCGCATGAACACTGAAGCTTTCTTT
TRBJ2-7,many,.,TRBV28,CASSLGINYEQYF,TGTGCCAGCAGTCTTGGGATCAACTACGAGCAGTACTTC
TRBJ2-3,few,.,TRBV13,CASSSYDINTDTQYF,TGTGCCAGCAGCTCTTATGACATAAACACAGATACGCAGTATTTT
TRBJ2-1,many,TRBD2,TRBV6-6,CASSYSAGGSRNEQFF,TGTGCCAGCAGTTACTCTGCCGGGGGGTCTCGGAATGAGCAGTTCTTC
TRBJ2-7,few,.,TRBV14,CASSPLPGYPYEQYF,TGTGCCAGCAGCCCCTTACCGGGGTACCCATACGAGCAGTACTTC
TRBJ2-3,many,.,TRBV6-2/TRBV6-3,CASSPVGHTQYF,TGTGCCAGCAGCCCCGTAGGGCATACGCAGTATTTT
TRBJ2-5,.,.,TRBV6-2/TRBV6-3,CASSSPETSETQYF,TGTGCCAGCAGTTCCCCGGAGACCTCGGAGACCCAGTACTTC
TRBJ2-2,many,TRBD2,TRBV20-1,CSARGFSVVAGNTGELFF,TGCAGTGCTAGAGGGTTCTCGGTGGTAGCGGGGAACACCGGGGAGCTGTTTTTT
TRBJ2-5,many,.,TRBV4-3,CASSPGTSRGETQYF,TGCGCCAGCAGCCCGGGGACTTCCCGGGGAGAGACCCAGTACTTC
TRBJ1-6,.,.,TRBV29-1,CSKSQGRGNSPLHF,TGCAGCAAATCACAGGGACGGGGTAATTCACCCCTCCACTTT
TRBJ2-7,few,TRBD1,TRBV9,CASSVDRAGEQYF,TGTGCCAGCAGCGTTGACAGGGCGGGCGAGCAGTACTTC
TRBJ2-1,many,TRBD1,TRBV12-3/TRBV12-4,CASSLNRGSQIF,TGTGCCAGCAGTTTAAACAGGGGTTCACAGATCTTC
TRBJ1-6,many,.,TRBV30,CAWSVEFGSRGSPLHF,TGTGCCTGGAGTGTAGAGTTCGGGTCTAGGGGTTCACCCCTCCACTTT
TRBJ1-4,.,.,TRBV2,CASSEVGRGSGKEKLFF,TGTGCCAGCAGTGAAGTTGGCAGAGGATCCGGGAAGGAAAAACTGTTTTTT
TRBJ2-3,many,.,TRBV10-3,CAISESSSAGGADTQYF,TGTGCCATCAGTGAGTCGAGTAGCGCCGGTGGGGCAGATACGCAGTATTTT
TRBJ1-1,few,TRBD1,TRBV12-3/TRBV12-4,CASRGQGTGTEAFF,TGTGCCAGCAGGGGACAGGGAACAGGAACTGAAGCTTTCTTT
TRBJ1-6,many,.,TRBV20-1,CSAPDSRLYNSYNSPLHF,TGCAGTGCCCCGGACAGCCGGCTATATAACTCCTATAATTCACCCCTCCACTTT
TRBJ2-7,medium-sized,TRBD1,TRBV20-1,CSARRGRFSSYEQYF,TGCAGTGCCAGAAGGGGGCGGTTCAGCTCCTACGAGCAGTACTTC
TRBJ1-4,few,.,TRBV7-9,CASSLGEATNEKLFF,TGTGCCAGCAGCTTAGGAGAGGCAACTAATGAAAAACTGTTTTTT
TRBJ2-5,.,.,TRBV10-3,CAISEFTQETQYF,TGTGCCATCAGTGAGTTCACACAAGAGACCCAGTACTTC
TRBJ1-1,many,.,TRBV20-1,CSAGGQTTEAFF,TGCAGTGCCGGGGGGCAGACCACTGAAGCTTTCTTT
TRBJ2-3,few,.,TRBV7-2,CASREVAASTDTQYF,TGTGCCAGCAGGGAGGTAGCGGCTAGCACAGATACGCAGTATTTT
TRBJ1-6,many,TRBD1,TRBV2,CASSEGRGNSPLHF,TGTGCCAGCAGTGAAGGCAGGGGGAATTCACCCCTCCACTTT
TRBJ2-1,many,.,TRBV5-5,CASSLGSHPGNEQFF,TGTGCCAGCAGCTTAGGGTCTCACCCGGGCAATGAGCAGTTCTTC
TRBJ2-3,many,TRBD2,TRBV29-1,CSVALAGGDRDTQYF,TGCAGCGTTGCCCTAGCGGGAGGTGATCGAGATACGCAGTATTTT
TRBJ1-6,few,TRBD1,TRBV5-1,CASSPDRDARYNSPLHF,TGCGCCAGCAGCCCGGACAGGGATGCCCGCTATAATTCACCCCTCCACTTT
TRBJ2-7,many,TRBD2,TRBV7-6,CASSEGLAGYEQYF,TGTGCCAGCAGCGAAGGACTAGCGGGGTACGAGCAGTACTTC
TRBJ2-4,few,.,TRBV4-3,CASSQVRGRGDIQYF,TGCGCCAGCAGCCAAGTTCGGGGGAGAGGGGACATTCAGTACTTC
TRBJ2-2,many,.,TRBV5-1,CASGGGTLLRPSNTGELFF,TGCGCCAGCGGAGGGGGGACCCTCTTACGGCCCTCAAACACCGGGGAGCTGTTTTTT